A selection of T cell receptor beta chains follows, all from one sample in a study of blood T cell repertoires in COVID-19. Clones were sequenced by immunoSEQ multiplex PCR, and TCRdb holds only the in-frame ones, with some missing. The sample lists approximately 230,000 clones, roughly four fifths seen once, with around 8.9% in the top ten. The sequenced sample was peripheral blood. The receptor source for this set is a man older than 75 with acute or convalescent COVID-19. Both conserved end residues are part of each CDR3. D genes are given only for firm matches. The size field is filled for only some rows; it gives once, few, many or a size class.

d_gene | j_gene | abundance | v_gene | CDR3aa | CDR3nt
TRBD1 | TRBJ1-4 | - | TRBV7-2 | CASSAVQGIKLFF | TGTGCCAGCAGCGCCGTACAGGGGATAAAACTGTTTTTT
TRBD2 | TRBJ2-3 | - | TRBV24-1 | CATSDLTSGRTDTQYF | TGTGCCACCAGTGACCTGACTAGCGGACGCACAGATACGCAGTATTTT
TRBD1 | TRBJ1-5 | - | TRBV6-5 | CASSRDRGPNQPQHF | TGTGCCAGCAGTCGAGACAGGGGCCCAAATCAGCCCCAGCATTTT
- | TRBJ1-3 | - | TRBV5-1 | CASSFDSYSGNTIYF | TGCGCCAGCAGCTTTGACAGCTACTCTGGAAACACCATATATTTT
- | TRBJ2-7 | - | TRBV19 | CASSIDHGSSLSYEQYF | TGTGCCAGTAGTATAGATCATGGTTCTAGTTTGTCCTACGAGCAGTACTTC
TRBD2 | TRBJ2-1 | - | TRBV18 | CASSRREGYNEQFF | TGTGCCAGCTCACGACGGGAGGGCTACAATGAGCAGTTCTTC
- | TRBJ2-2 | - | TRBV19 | CASRSGNWRTGELFF | TGTGCCAGTAGATCCGGGAACTGGCGCACCGGGGAGCTGTTTTTT
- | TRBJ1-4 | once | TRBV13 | CASSYRSYEKLFF | TGTGCCAGCAGCTATCGGTCTTATGAAAAACTGTTTTTT
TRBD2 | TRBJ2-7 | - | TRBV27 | CASSLNPAGGPEQYF | TGTGCCAGCAGTCTCAATCCAGCGGGAGGGCCAGAGCAGTACTTC
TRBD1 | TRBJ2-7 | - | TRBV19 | CASSQGANEQYF | TGTGCCAGTAGCCAGGGGGCAAACGAGCAGTACTTC
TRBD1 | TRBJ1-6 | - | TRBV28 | CASRPGQFPYNSPLHF | TGTGCCAGCAGACCGGGACAGTTCCCCTATAATTCACCCCTCCACTTT
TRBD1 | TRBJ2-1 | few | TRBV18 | CASSPRDRGLYNEQFF | TGTGCCAGCTCACCAAGGGACAGGGGGCTCTACAATGAGCAGTTCTTC
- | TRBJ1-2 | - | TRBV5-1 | CASSSIDRSAGKKGYTF | TGCGCCAGCAGCTCGATCGACAGATCTGCAGGCAAAAAGGGCTACACCTTC
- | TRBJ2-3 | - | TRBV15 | CATSGWSQTDTQYF | TGTGCCACCAGCGGGTGGAGCCAGACAGATACGCAGTATTTT